This record looks at one T cell receptor (beta chain) sequence and its context. This specimen belongs to a study of radiotherapy plus CTLA-4 blockade in lung cancer. The germline V gene encodes CDR1 PRHDT and CDR2 FYEKMQ (reference sequence). V was shortened by 5 bases and J by 18 bases, with 20 bases between the two germline ends. The CDR3 consists of 13 residues. Only in-frame clones appear in the TCRdb table, and some are missing; sequencing was by immunoSEQ multiplex PCR. This sample yields some 80,000 clones, of which under 85% are seen a single time; around 0.72% belongs to the top ten. The TCR sequence derives from a human donor with non-small cell lung cancer who had stable disease on radiotherapy plus ipilimumab. The V gene is TRBV13, the J gene TRBJ2-6, with unresolved D. Sequencing used peripheral blood, obtained from a patient treated with radiotherapy plus ipilimumab. The CDR3 DNA sequence: TGTGCCAGCAGCCCCCCGAGACCAACTCTCCCGACTTTC. Translating it yields CASSPPRPTLPTF.